The source of this T cell receptor beta chain is a study of cytomegalovirus exposure and HLA in healthy donors. Turning to this clone: What it binds is unknown.

It was the roughly 130-subject validation cohort, separate from the roughly 700-subject first cohort, to which the donors belonged. Clones were sequenced by immunoSEQ multiplex PCR, and TCRdb holds only the in-frame ones, with some missing. The data hold a few hundred thousand clones, with roughly 89% observed a single time. Points from the study as a whole: Reports indicated that the classifier achieved high specificity and sensitivity in diagnosing cytomegalovirus status. In the roughly 130 validation repertoires, a later analysis found that first-cohort TCR clusters tended to co-occur. The CMV antigen specificity of a few CMV-associated chains was confirmed through in vitro analysis.

V lost 6 bases and J lost 2, with 11 bases in between. The CDR3 runs 13 residues. From germline, CDR1 is MNHEY and CDR2 SMNVEV (reference sequence). Sequenced: PBMCs. The V and J genes are TRBV27 and TRBJ2-7, with D maybe TRBD2 (5 bases). The TCR comes from a woman aged 18-29 years in good health and CMV-seronegative. Here the CDR3 DNA reads TGTGCCAGCAGCCTAGGACTGACCTACGAGCAGTACTTC. Residues: CASSLGLTYEQYF.